One and the same sample provided the 6 T cell receptor beta chains below, sequenced in a study of radiation and T cells in renal cell carcinoma. The time point denotes: blood 4 weeks post-SBRT, at nephrectomy. Treatment meaning: 15 Gy SBRT to primary tumor, nephrectomy 4 weeks later. Clones were read by immunoSEQ multiplex PCR, and TCRdb kept only the in-frame ones, dropping some. The sample carries 120,000 to 150,000 clones, 75% to 90% recorded once. The sample in question was blood, obtained from a patient whose treatment included radiotherapy and nephrectomy. Receptor source: a woman in her forties or fifties with renal cell carcinoma.

The chain carries TRBV11-3 and TRBJ2-3; the D gene is possibly TRBD1 (6 bases). The ends were cut back, 5 bases at V and 1 base at J, with 13 bases in the middle. Per the germline V gene, CDR1 is SGHNT and CDR2 is YENEEA. The CDR3 runs 15 residues. CDR3 protein: CASSHARGGTDTQYF. CDR3 nucleotide sequence: TGTGCCAGCAGCCACGCCAGGGGTGGCACAGATACGCAGTATTTT.

The chain has TRBV25-1 and TRBJ2-5, with 9 nucleotides matching TRBD1. The DNA end favors TRBJ2-7, so the J call may be wrong. Per the germline V gene, CDR1 is MGHDK and CDR2 is SYGVNS. This CDR3 has 14 residues. For the CDR3, the DNA is TGTGCCAGCAGCCCAACAGGGGGCTTGTACGAGCAGTACTTC. Amino acid sequence: CASSPTGGLYEQYF.

The V gene is TRBV28, the J gene TRBJ2-5; the D call may be TRBD1 or TRBD2 (8 bases each). Trimming took off 3 bases at V and 3 bases at J, with 17 bases between the two ends. CDR3 length: 16 amino acids. Germline V gene sequence: CDR1 MDHEN, CDR2 SYDVKM. The CDR3 DNA is TGTGCCAGCAGTTTCCGCCGGGAGGGACAGGAAGAGACCCAGTACTTC. It encodes CASSFRREGQEETQYF. Together with reference TRBV28 and TRBJ2-5, the CDR3 gives the full variable domain: DVKVTQSSRYLVKRTGEKVFLECVQDMDHENMFWYRQDPGLGLRLIYFSYDVKMKEKGDIPEGYSVSREKKERFSLILESASTNQTSMYLCASSFRREGQEETQYFGPGTRLLVL.

V gene TRBV28 combines with J gene TRBJ1-1, with D hard to call. Trimming left V 6 bases short and J 0 bases short, with 8 bases between. Germline V gene sequence: CDR1 MDHEN, CDR2 SYDVKM. This CDR3 is built from 13 residues. CDR3 nucleotide sequence: TGTGCCAGCAGAAAAGACATGAACACTGAAGCTTTCTTT. Its protein product is CASRKDMNTEAFF.

The rearrangement joins TRBV28 to TRBJ2-7, with D perhaps TRBD2 (6 bases). The CDR3 covers 13 residues. Germline CDR1 MDHEN, CDR2 SYDVKM. Trimming left V 7 bases short and J 6 bases short, with 16 bases between. The CDR3: CASIVLEGGEQYF. CDR3 in DNA: TGTGCCAGCATTGTGCTCGAGGGAGGCGAGCAGTACTTC.

The rearrangement links TRBV6-6 to TRBJ2-4, with D maybe TRBD2 (5 bases). There are 15 residues in the CDR3. The germline V and J ends were trimmed by 2 bases and 0 bases, with 8 bases remaining between them. Germline values: CDR1 MNHNY, CDR2 SVGAGI (reference sequence). This chain's CDR3 is CASSYSGVAKNIQYF. The DNA of the CDR3 is TGTGCCAGCAGTTACAGCGGAGTAGCCAAAAACATTCAGTACTTC.